This TCR beta chain was retrieved from a study of shared clonotypes between healthy human individuals. Data came from immunoSEQ multiplex PCR; TCRdb stores just in-frame clones and leaves some out. This sample yields 2 million to 2.5 million clones, of which just over 90% are seen a single time; about 0.39% belongs to the top ten. V lost 3 bases to trimming and J lost 6 bases, with 17 bases between them. This CDR3 comprises 14 residues. Per germline, CDR1 GTSNPN and CDR2 SVGIG (reference sequence). The clonotype was recovered from a man younger than 30 in good health. Some clones in this sample may be carry-over from other donors' samples. The chain combines TRBV30 with TRBJ1-1, with D perhaps TRBD1 (6 bases). Source material: naive CD4+ T cells from PBMCs. This sample's subset: CD45RA+ positively selected. CDR3 bases: TGTGCCTGGAGGCAGAGGGGGGGAAGATCTGAAGCTTTCTTT. The encoded protein is CAWRQRGGRSEAFF. Looking up the rest from reference TRBV30 and TRBJ1-1 gives the full variable domain: SQTIHQWPATLVQPVGSPLSLECTVEGTSNPNLYWYRQAAGRGLQLLFYSVGIGQISSEVPQNLSASRPQDRQFILSSKKLLLSDSGFYLCAWRQRGGRSEAFFGQGTRLTVV.